This T cell receptor beta chain was sequenced during a study of cytomegalovirus exposure and HLA in healthy donors. Study-level points and caveats: The productive fraction for most TCR beta V segments was about 90% or about 30% in an earlier analysis. Sequencing artifact likely explains a cluster of highly shared sequence variants.

With regard to this clone: No antigen is known for it.

Use of 60 Vbeta and 13 Jbeta primers characterized the PCR. Assay used: immunoSEQ multiplex PCR; TCRdb lists only in-frame clones, some missing. Here the sample spans approximately 120,000 clones, more than 60% being singletons. This CDR3 contains 13 residues. Looked up from germline, CDR1 is GTSNPN and CDR2 is SVGIG (reference sequence). V was cut by 2 bases and J by 6 bases, with 14 bases left in between. The sequenced material came from PBMCs. The clonotype was recovered from a woman aged 60 to 75 in good health and CMV-seropositive. This rearrangement joins TRBV30 to TRBJ2-7; the D gene is possibly TRBD1 (6 bases). The CDR3 protein is CAWSRGSGSEQYF. As DNA, the CDR3 is TGTGCCTGGAGTAGGGGGTCGGGTAGCGAGCAGTACTTC.